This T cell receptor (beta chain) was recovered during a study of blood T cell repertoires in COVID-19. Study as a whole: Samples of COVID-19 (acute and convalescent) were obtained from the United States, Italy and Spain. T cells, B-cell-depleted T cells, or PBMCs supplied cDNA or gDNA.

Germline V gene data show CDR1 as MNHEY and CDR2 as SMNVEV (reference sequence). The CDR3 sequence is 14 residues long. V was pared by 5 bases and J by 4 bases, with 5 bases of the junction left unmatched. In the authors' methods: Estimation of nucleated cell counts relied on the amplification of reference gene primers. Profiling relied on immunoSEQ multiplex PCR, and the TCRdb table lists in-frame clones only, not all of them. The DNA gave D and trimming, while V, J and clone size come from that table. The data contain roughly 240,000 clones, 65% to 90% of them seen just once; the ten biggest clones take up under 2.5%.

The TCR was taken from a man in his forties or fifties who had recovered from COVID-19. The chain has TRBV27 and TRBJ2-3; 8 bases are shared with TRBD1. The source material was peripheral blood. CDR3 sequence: CASSGGQGADTQYF. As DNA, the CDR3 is TGTGCCAGCAGTGGCGGACAGGGCGCAGATACGCAGTATTTT.